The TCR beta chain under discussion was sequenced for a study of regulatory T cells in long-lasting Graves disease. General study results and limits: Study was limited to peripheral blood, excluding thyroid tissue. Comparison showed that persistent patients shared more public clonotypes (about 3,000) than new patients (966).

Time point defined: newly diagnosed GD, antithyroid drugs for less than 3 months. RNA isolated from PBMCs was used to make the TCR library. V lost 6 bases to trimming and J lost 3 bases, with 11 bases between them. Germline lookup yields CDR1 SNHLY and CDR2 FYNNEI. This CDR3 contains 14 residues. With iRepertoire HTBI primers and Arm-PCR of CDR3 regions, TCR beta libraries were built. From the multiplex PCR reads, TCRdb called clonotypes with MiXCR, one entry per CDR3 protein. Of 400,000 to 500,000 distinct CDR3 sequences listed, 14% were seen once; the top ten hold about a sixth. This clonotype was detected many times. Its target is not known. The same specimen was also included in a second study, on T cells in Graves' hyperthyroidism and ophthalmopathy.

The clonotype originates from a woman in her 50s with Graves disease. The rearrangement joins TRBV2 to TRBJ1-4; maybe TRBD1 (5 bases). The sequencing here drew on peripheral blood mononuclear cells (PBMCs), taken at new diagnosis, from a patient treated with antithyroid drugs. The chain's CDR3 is CASRADSSNEKLFF. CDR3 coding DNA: TGTGCCAGCAGGGCCGACAGTTCTAATGAAAAACTGTTTTTT.